This TCR beta chain appears in the sequencing data of a study of blood T cell repertoires in COVID-19. Whole-study context: Italy, Spain and the United States were the sources of the convalescent and acute COVID-19 samples.

The junction had 6 bases not matched to a gene; V was cut back by 8 bases and J by 6 bases. CDR3 length: 13 amino acids. Germline V CDR1 and CDR2: SGHTA, FQGTGA. This clone showed up just once. Original methodology: Estimated nucleated cell counts came from reference gene primer amplification. Measured with immunoSEQ multiplex PCR; TCRdb has only the in-frame clones, and not every one. The V and J calls and clone size are taken from that table; D and trimming were inferred from the DNA. Of under 250,000 clones in the sample, around 84% were seen once. The receptor comes from a woman aged 55-70 years who had recovered from COVID-19. V and J are TRBV7-3 and TRBJ1-2; the match to TRBD1 covers 10 bases. Sequencing was carried out using peripheral blood. In nucleotides, the CDR3 is TGTGCCAGCGGACACGGGACAGGGGATGGCTACACCTTC. Translation: CASGHGTGDGYTF.